This is a list of T cell receptor beta chains from one sample in a study of Ad26.COV2.S vaccination and SARS-CoV-2 variants. The repertoire was sequenced with immunoSEQ multiplex PCR; TCRdb's copy has only in-frame clones and lacks some. The sample contains fewer than 300,000 clones, about 90% of which appear only once. Sequencing used peripheral blood, obtained in a trial of Ad26.COV2.S vaccine versus placebo. These receptors all stem from a person aged 18-65 years who received the Ad26.COV2.S COVID-19 vaccine or a placebo. Each CDR3 is given with its conserved first and last residue. Each record gives: clone size, D gene, V gene, J gene, CDR3 DNA, CDR3 protein. The D gene is left open where the match is weak. Size values are once, few and many counts, or a class for expanded clones, and some rows have none.

-	-	TRBV30	TRBJ2-7	TGTGCCTGGAGCGCCGGAGGGGGGACTTACGAGCAGTACTTC	CAWSAGGGTYEQYF
few	TRBD2	TRBV9	TRBJ2-7	TGTGCCAGCAGCGTAGATCCCTCTAGCGGCAGCTCCTACGAGCAGTACTTC	CASSVDPSSGSSYEQYF
-	-	TRBV2	TRBJ2-7	TGTGCCAGCAGTTATAATACCGAGCAGTACTTC	CASSYNTEQYF
-	-	TRBV6-5	TRBJ1-1	TGTGCCAGCAGTTACTCGTTTCAGCCTAACACTGAAGCTTTCTTT	CASSYSFQPNTEAFF
-	TRBD1	TRBV7-2	TRBJ1-3	TGTGCCAGCAGCCCTCAGACAGGGACGGGAAACACCATATATTTT	CASSPQTGTGNTIYF
-	-	TRBV6-5	TRBJ2-1	TGTGCCAGCAGTTACCTAGGAACCTACAATGAGCAGTTCTTC	CASSYLGTYNEQFF
-	-	TRBV6-2/TRBV6-3	TRBJ2-7	TGTGCCAGCAGTTACTCGAGAAGGGACCTTGACTACGAGCAGTACTTC	CASSYSRRDLDYEQYF
-	TRBD1	TRBV10-1	TRBJ2-7	TGCGCCAGCAGCTCGACAGGGGCTGGTTACGAGCAGTACTTC	CASSSTGAGYEQYF
-	-	TRBV29-1	TRBJ2-7	TGCAGCGTTGTCAGGGCCTACGAGCAGTACTTC	CSVVRAYEQYF
-	-	TRBV5-6	TRBJ1-1	TGTGCCAGCAGCTTGGATCTTATCCAAGGGGGAAGGATTGAAGCTTTCTTT	CASSLDLIQGGRIEAFF
-	TRBD1	TRBV3-1/TRBV3-2	TRBJ1-1	TGTGCCAGCAGCCGACGAAAGACAGGGGGCGGGACTGAAGCTTTCTTT	CASSRRKTGGGTEAFF
-	-	TRBV2	TRBJ1-5	TGTGCCAGCAGGAGTTATAGCAATCAGCCCCAGCATTTT	CASRSYSNQPQHF
-	-	TRBV20-1	TRBJ1-2	TGCAGTGCTAGGGCCTTAAGTGGCTACACCTTC	CSARALSGYTF
-	-	TRBV30	TRBJ2-1	TGTGCCTGGAGTGTAGGGGCGTACAATGAGCAGTTCTTC	CAWSVGAYNEQFF
once	-	TRBV2	TRBJ1-1	TGTGCCAGCGGCACCCTTCGGGGAGCTGAAGCTTTCTTT	CASGTLRGAEAFF
-	-	TRBV19	TRBJ1-2	TGTGCCAGTAGTATGGGAGGGGGATTTAACTATGGCTACACCTTC	CASSMGGGFNYGYTF
-	-	TRBV27	TRBJ2-7	TGTGCCAGCAGTTTATCGGCGACTCTAAGGGACGAGCAGTACTTC	CASSLSATLRDEQYF
-	TRBD2	TRBV2	TRBJ2-1	TGTGCCAGCAGTGAATTTCGGGGGGGTATGGGAGATGAGCAGTTCTTC	CASSEFRGGMGDEQFF
-	-	TRBV5-1	TRBJ2-7	TGCGCCAGCAGCTTGGACGGATATTCCGGTGAGCAGTACTTC	CASSLDGYSGEQYF
-	TRBD2	TRBV7-4	TRBJ2-7	TGTGCCAGCAGCCTAAGACCGGGACTAGCGGGACAAAGGCAGTACTTC	CASSLRPGLAGQRQYF
-	-	TRBV7-8	TRBJ1-3	TGTGCCAGCAGCTTGGCGGCCCTCTCTGGAAACACCATATATTTT	CASSLAALSGNTIYF
-	TRBD1	TRBV30	TRBJ1-5	TGTGCCTGGGACTTAGGGGGCTCTCAGCCCCAGCATTTT	CAWDLGGSQPQHF
-	-	TRBV15	TRBJ1-5	TGTGCCACCAGCAGAGATAAGGGAGGGGTACTGAATCCCCAGCATTTT	CATSRDKGGVLNPQHF
-	-	TRBV5-1	TRBJ1-2	TGCGCCAGCAGCTTGGCAGTTGGTAACTATGGCTACACCTTC	CASSLAVGNYGYTF
-	TRBD2	TRBV19	TRBJ2-5	TGTGCCATCAGCGGGACCCTAGGGGAGACCCAGTACTTC	CAISGTLGETQYF